This T cell receptor (beta chain) was captured by sequencing in a study of OX40 agonist ivuxolimab in advanced cancers. Broader study findings: Clonal expansion in partial responders at 0.1-3.0 mg/kg ranked among the lowest.

TCRdb keeps only in-frame clones here, not all; method: immunoSEQ multiplex PCR. The data hold 89,000 or so clones, with more than 80% observed a single time. The CDR3 sequence is 13 residues long. Germline values: CDR1 LGHNA, CDR2 YSLEER. V dropped 6 bases and J dropped 0 bases, with 8 bases sitting between them. As concerns this clone: Its matching antigen is unknown.

This rearrangement joins TRBV4-3 to TRBJ1-1; tentatively, D is TRBD1 (5 bases). The source of this sequence is an adult with an advanced solid tumor such as melanoma, head and neck, liver or kidney cancer. Sequencing used CD4+ or CD8+ T cells sorted from blood, obtained in a trial of the OX40 agonist ivuxolimab. The CDR3, as DNA: TGCGCCAGCAGTTGGGGGTTGAACACTGAAGCTTTCTTT. Protein sequence: CASSWGLNTEAFF.